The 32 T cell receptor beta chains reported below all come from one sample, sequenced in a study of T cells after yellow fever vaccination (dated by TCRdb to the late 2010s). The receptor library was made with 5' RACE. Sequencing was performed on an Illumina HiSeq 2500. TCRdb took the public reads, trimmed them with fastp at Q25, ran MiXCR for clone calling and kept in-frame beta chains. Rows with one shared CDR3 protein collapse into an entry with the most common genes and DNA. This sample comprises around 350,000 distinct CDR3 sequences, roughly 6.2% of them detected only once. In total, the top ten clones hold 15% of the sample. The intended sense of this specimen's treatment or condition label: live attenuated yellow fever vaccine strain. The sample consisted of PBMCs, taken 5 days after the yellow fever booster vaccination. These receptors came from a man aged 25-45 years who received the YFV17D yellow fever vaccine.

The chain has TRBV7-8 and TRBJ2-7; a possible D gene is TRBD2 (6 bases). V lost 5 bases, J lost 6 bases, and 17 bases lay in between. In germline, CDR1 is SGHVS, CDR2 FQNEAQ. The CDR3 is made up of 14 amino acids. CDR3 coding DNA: TGTGCCAGCAGCCCGGGAGAGGGCCTCGTCGAGCAGTACTTC. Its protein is CASSPGEGLVEQYF.

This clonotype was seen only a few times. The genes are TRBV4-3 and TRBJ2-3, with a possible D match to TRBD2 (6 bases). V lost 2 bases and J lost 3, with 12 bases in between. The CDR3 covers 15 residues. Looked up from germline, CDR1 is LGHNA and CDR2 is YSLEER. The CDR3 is CASSQLLAGTDTQYF. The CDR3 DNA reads TGCGCCAGCAGCCAATTACTAGCTGGGACAGATACGCAGTATTTT.

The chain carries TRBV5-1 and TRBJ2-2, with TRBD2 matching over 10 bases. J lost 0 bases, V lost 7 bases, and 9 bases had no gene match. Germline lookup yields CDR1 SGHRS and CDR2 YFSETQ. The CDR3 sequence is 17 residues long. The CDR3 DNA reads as TGCGCCAGCGCCGGGGCTAGCGGGAGCGCGAACACCGGGGAGCTGTTTTTT. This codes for CASAGASGSANTGELFF.

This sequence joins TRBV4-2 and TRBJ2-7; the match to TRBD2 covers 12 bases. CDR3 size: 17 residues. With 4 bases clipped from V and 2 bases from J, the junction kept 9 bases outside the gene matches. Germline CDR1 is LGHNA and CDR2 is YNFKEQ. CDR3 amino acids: CASSLRLAGVITYEQYF. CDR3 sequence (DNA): TGTGCCAGCAGCCTAAGACTAGCGGGGGTGATAACCTACGAGCAGTACTTC.

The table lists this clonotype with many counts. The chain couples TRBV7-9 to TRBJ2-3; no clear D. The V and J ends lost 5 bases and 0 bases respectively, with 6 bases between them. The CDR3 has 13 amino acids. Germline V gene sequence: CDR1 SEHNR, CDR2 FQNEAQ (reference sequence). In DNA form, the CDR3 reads TGTGCCAGCAGCCTTTACAGCACAGATACGCAGTATTTT. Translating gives CASSLYSTDTQYF.

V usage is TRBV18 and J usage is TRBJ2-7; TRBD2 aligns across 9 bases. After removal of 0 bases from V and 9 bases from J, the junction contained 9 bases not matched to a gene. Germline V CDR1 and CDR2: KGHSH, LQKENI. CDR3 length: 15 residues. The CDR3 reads CASSPPLLAGNGQYF. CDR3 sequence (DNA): TGTGCCAGCTCACCACCCCTCCTAGCGGGAAATGGGCAGTACTTC. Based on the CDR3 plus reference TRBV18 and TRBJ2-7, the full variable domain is NAGVMQNPRHLVRRRGQEARLRCSPMKGHSHVYWYRQLPEEGLKFMVYLQKENIIDESGMPKERFSAEFPKEGPSILRIQQVVRGDSAAYFCASSPPLLAGNGQYFGPGTRLTVT.

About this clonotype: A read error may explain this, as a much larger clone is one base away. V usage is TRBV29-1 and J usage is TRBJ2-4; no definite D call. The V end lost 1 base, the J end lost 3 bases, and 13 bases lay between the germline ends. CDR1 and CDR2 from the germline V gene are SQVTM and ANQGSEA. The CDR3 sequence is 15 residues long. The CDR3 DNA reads TGCAGCGTTGAAGTACGCAGACCCCGCAAAAACATTCAGTACTTC. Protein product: CSVEVRRPRKNIQYF.

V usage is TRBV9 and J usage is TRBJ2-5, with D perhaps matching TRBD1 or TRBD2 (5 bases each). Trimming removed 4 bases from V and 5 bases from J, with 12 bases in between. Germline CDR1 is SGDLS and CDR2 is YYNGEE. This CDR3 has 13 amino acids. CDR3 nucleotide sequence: TGTGCCAGCAGCCCCGGGACCAAGGAGACCCAGTACTTC. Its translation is CASSPGTKETQYF.

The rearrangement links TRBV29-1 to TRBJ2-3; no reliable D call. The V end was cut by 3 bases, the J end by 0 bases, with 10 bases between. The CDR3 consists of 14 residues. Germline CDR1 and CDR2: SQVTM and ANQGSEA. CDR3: CSVEPEYSTDTQYF. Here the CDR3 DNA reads TGCAGCGTTGAGCCGGAATACAGCACAGATACGCAGTATTTT.

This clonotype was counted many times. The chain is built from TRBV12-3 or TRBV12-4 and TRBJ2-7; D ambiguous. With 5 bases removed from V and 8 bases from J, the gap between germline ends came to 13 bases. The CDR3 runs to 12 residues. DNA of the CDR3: TGTGCCAGCAGTACGCGTCCTGCGCAGCAGTACTTC. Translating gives CASSTRPAQQYF.

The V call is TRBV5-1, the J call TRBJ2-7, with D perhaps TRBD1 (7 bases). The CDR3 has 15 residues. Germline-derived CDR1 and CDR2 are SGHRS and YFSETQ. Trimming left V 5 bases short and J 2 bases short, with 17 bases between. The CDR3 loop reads CASRAWGGQAYEQYF. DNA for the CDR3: TGCGCCAGCAGAGCGTGGGGAGGACAGGCCTACGAGCAGTACTTC.

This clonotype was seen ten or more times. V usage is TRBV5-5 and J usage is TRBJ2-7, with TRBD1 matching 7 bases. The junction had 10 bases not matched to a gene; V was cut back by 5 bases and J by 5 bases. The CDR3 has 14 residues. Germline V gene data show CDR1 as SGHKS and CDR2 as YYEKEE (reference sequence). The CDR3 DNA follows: TGTGCCAGCAGTTACGAGACAGGGTACAACGAGCAGTACTTC. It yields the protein CASSYETGYNEQYF.

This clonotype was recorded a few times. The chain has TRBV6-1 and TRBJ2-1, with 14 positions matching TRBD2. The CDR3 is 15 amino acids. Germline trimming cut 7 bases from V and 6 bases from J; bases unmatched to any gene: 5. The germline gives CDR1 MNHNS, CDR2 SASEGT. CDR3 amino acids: CASKTGTSGSNEQFF. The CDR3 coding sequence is TGTGCCAGCAAAACCGGGACTAGCGGGAGCAATGAGCAGTTCTTC.

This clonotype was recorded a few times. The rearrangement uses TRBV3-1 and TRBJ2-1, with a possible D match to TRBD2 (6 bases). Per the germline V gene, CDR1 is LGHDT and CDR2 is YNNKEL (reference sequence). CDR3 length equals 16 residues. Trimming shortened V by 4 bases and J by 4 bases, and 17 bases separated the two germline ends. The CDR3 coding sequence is TGTGCCAGCAGCCCCGTTTTGGCGGGGAGGTACAATGAGCAGTTCTTC. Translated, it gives CASSPVLAGRYNEQFF.

The CDR3 protein is CASSFPGMTDTQYF. CDR3 coding DNA: TGTGCCAGCAGCTTTCCGGGAATGACAGATACGCAGTATTTT. The chain combines TRBV7-2 with TRBJ2-3; the D gene is possibly TRBD2 (5 bases). From germline, CDR1 is SGHTA and CDR2 FQGNSA. Deletions cut 3 bases from V and 3 bases from J, with 10 bases between. This CDR3 is built from 14 residues.

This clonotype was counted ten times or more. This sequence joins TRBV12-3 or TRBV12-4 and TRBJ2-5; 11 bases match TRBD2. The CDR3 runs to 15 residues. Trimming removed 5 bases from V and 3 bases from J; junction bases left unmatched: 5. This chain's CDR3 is CASSGSTSGKETQYF. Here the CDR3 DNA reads TGTGCCAGCAGTGGGTCGACTAGCGGGAAAGAGACCCAGTACTTC.

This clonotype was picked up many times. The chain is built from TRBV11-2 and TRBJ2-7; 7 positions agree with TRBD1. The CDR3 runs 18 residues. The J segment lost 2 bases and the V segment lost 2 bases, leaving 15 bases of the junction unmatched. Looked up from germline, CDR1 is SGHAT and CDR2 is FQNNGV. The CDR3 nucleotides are TGTGCCAGCAGCTTAACACCCCAGACGCCAACAGGGGCCTACGAGCAGTACTTC. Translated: CASSLTPQTPTGAYEQYF.

Written as DNA, the CDR3 is TGTGCCAGCAGCTTAAAACTAGGATCCGACAATGAGCAGTTCTTC. It codes for CASSLKLGSDNEQFF. V gene TRBV5-6 combines with J gene TRBJ2-1; a possible D gene is TRBD2 (5 bases). The CDR3 runs to 15 residues. V was trimmed by 2 bases and J by 5 bases, leaving 14 bases between them. Germline V gene data show CDR1 as SGHDT and CDR2 as YYEEEE.

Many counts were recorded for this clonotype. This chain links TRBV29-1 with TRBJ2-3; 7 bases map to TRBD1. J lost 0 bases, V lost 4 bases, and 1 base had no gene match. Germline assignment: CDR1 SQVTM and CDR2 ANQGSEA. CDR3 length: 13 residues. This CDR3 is CSVGQGSTDTQYF. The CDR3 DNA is TGCAGCGTTGGACAGGGTAGCACAGATACGCAGTATTTT.

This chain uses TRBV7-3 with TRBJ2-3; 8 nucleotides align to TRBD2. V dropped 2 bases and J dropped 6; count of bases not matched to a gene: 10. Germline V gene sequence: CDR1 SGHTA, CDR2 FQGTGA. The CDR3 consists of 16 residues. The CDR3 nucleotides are TGTGCCAGCAGCTTAGATCGGCTAGCGGGTGAGGATACGCAGTATTTT. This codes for CASSLDRLAGEDTQYF.

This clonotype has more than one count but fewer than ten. The CDR3 DNA sequence: TGTGCCAGCAGCTTAGAGAGCTACCAAGAGACCCAGTACTTC. Translated: CASSLESYQETQYF. The chain is built from TRBV7-6 and TRBJ2-5; D unclear. Per germline, CDR1 SGHVS and CDR2 FNYEAQ. The CDR3 is 14 amino acids. Trimming stripped 1 base from V and 0 bases from J, with 6 bases between.

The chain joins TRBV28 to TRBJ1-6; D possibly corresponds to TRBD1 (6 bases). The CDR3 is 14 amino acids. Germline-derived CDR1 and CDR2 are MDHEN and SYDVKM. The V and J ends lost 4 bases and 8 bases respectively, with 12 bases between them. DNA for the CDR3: TGTGCCAGCAGTTCACAGGGTTACTATTCACCCCTCCACTTT. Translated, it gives CASSSQGYYSPLHF.

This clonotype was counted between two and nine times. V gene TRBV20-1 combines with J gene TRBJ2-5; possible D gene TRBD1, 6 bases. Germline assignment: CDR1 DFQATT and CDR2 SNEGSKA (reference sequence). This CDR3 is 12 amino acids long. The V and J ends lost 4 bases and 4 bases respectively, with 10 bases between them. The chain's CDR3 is CSATRDTETQYF. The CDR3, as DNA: TGCAGTGCTACTAGGGACACAGAGACCCAGTACTTC.

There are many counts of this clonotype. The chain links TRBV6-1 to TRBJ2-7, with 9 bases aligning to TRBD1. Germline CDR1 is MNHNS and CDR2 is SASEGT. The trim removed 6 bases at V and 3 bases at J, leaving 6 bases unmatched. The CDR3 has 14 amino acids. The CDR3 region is CASRGDRDSYEQYF. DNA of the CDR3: TGTGCCAGCAGGGGGGACAGGGATAGCTACGAGCAGTACTTC.

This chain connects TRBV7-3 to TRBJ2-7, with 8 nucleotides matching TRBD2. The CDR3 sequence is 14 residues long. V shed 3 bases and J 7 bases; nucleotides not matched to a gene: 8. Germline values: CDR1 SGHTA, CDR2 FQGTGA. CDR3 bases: TGTGCCAGCAGCTTTAAAGCGGGAGCCTTGGAGCAGTACTTC. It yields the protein CASSFKAGALEQYF.

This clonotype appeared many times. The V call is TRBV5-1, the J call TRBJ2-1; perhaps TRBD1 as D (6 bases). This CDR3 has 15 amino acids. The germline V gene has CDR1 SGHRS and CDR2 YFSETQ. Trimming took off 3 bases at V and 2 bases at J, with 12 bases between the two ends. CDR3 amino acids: CASSSEGGAYNEQFF. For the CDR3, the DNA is TGCGCCAGCAGCTCCGAAGGGGGAGCCTACAATGAGCAGTTCTTC. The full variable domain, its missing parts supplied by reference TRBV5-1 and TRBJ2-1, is KAGVTQTPRYLIKTRGQQVTLSCSPISGHRSVSWYQQTPGQGLQFLFEYFSETQRNKGNFPGRFSGRQFSNSRSEMNVSTLELGDSALYLCASSSEGGAYNEQFFGPGTRLTVL.

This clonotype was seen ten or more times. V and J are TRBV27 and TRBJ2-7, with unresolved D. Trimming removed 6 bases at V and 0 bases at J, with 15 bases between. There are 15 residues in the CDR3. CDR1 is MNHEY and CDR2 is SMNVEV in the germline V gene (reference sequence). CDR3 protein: CASRIGSESSYEQYF. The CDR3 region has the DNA TGTGCCAGCAGAATTGGGTCCGAGAGCTCCTACGAGCAGTACTTC.

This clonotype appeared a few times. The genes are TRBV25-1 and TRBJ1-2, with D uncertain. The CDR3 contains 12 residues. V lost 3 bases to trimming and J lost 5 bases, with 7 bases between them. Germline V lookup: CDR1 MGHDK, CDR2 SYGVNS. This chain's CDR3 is CASSDPLYGYTF. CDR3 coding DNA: TGTGCCAGCAGTGACCCCCTGTATGGCTACACCTTC.

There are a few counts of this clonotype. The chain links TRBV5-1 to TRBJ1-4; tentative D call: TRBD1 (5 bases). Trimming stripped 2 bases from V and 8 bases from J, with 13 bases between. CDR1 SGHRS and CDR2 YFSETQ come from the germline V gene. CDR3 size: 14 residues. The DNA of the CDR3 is TGCGCCAGCAGCTTAGGGACGCAGGGAGAAAAACTGTTTTTT. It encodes CASSLGTQGEKLFF.

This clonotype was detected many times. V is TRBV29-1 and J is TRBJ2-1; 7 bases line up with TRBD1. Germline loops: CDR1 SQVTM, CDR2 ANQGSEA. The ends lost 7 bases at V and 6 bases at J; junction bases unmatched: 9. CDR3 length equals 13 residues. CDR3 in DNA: TGCAGCGCTGGGACAGTATCCGGCAATGAGCAGTTCTTC. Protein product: CSAGTVSGNEQFF.

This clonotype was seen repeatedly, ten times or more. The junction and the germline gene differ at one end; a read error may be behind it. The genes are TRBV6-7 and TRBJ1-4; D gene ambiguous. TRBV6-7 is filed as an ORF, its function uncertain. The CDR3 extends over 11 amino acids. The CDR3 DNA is TGTGCCAGCAGTTACTCCCTACACCAAGCTTTT. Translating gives CASSYSLHQAF.

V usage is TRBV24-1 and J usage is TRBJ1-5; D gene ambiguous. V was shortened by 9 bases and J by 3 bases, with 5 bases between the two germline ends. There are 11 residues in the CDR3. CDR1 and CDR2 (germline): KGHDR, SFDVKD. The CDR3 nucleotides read TGTGCCACCGGTGCCAATCAGCCCCAGCATTTT. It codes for CATGANQPQHF.